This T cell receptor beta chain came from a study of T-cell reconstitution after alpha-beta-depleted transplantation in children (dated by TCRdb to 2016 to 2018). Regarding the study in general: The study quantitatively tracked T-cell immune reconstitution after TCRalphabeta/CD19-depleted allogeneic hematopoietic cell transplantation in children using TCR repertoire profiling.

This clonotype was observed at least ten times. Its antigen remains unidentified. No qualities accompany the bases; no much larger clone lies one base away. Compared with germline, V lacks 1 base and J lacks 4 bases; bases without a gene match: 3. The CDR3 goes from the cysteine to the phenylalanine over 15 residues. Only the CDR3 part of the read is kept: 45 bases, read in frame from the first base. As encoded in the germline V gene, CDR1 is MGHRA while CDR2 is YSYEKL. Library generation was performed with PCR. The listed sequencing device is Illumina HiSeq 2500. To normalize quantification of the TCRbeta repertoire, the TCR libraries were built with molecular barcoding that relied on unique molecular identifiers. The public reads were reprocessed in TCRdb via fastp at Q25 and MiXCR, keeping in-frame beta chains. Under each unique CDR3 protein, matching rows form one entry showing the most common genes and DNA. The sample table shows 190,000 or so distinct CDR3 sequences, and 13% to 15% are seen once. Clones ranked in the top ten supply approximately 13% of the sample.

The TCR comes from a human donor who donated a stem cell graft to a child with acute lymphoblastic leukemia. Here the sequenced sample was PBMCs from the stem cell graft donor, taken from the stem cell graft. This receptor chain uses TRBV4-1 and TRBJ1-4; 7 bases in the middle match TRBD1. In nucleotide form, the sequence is TGCGCCAGCAGCCAAGTTACAGGGGATAATGAAAAACTGTTTTTT. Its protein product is CASSQVTGDNEKLFF.